What follows describes a single T cell receptor beta chain. This clone was observed a single time. What antigen it recognizes has not been identified. Per-nucleotide qualities are absent, and no much larger clonotype sits a single base away. This sample is part of a study of T cell responses to AZD1222 COVID-19 vaccine (dated by TCRdb to the early 2020s). Regarding the study in general: AZD1222 recipients whose second dose came at about 4 weeks and those whose second dose came at about 12 weeks were combined into one group, since spike-specific TCR depth and breadth did not differ between the two schedules. TCR sequencing covered more than 230 trial participants: 207 given two doses of AZD1222 and 26 given two doses of MenACWY control vaccine. Trial participants were enrolled by age into 18-55, 56-69 and 70-plus year subgroups, with about 150, 27 and 61 TCR-sequenced participants respectively. Results and caveats for the whole study, not just this receptor: Conclusions about previously exposed vaccinees are limited because only five or six AZD1222 recipients were SARS-CoV-2 seropositive at baseline. Most participants were white British and females outnumbered males, and the authors suggested that clonal diversity may have been underestimated. CD4 TCRs associated with the vaccine covered the entire spike protein, and the dominant responses were in regions 160-218 and 743-854. The 56-69-year group was small, and its depth increase did not reach significance, likely because of low power. Because no day 14 peak-response samples were available, the repertoires could be characterized only after the peak T cell response. After two AZD1222 doses, both the breadth and the depth of spike-specific TCRs were significantly higher than at day 0 and than in MenACWY recipients. Epitopes outside the regions mutated in the B.1.351 and B.1.1.7 variants were reportedly recognized by nearly half of the unique spike-specific TCRs.

The label giving this sample's time point can be read as: baseline before first vaccination. Samples from vaccinated people were obtained from the UK trials COV001 and COV002, which included a single-blind randomized controlled phase 2/3 trial of AZD1222 (ChAdOx1 nCoV-19) in healthy adults. Trial participant PBMC samples were collected at day 0 and day 28 after the second dose for TCRbeta chain sequencing. The CDR3 regions of human TCRbeta chains were subjected to immunosequencing. Per the source publication's procedure: Repertoire TCRs were checked for matches against a reference library of SARS-CoV-2-specific TCRs that had been generated using the MIRA antigen-specificity platform. Breadth meant the fraction of unique TCRs that were SARS-CoV-2-associated, whereas depth meant the fraction of total T cells that were SARS-CoV-2-associated. Using the MIRA data, each spike-specific TCR was assigned both to the spike region to which the TCR was reactive and to a CD4 or CD8 class. Log10-transformed breadth and depth values were compared by one-way ANOVA with Sidak's multiple comparisons tests. TCRdb mirrors the immuneACCESS table, restricted to in-frame sequences. Some clones are absent from its copies; in checked studies, under half trace to an unresolved V gene, and the reason for the others is unknown. The V and J calls and clone size are taken from that table; D and trimming were inferred from the DNA. Here the sample has over 150,000 clones; just under 90% occur a single time. 5% to 7% of the sample goes to the ten largest clones.

Including cysteine and phenylalanine, the CDR3 has 15 amino acids. Just CDR3 DNA is preserved here, 45 bases in frame from base 1. CDR1 and CDR2, looked up from the germline V gene, are MNHNS and SASEGT. V is reduced by 3 bases and J by 2 bases, leaving a spacing of 14 bases between them. The sequence derives from an adult in good health. The input for sequencing was peripheral blood, taken on day 0 of AZD1222 vaccination. The V and J segments used are TRBV6-1 and TRBJ2-7; confidence is insufficient to name the D gene. The DNA sequence reads TGTGCCAGCAGTGATTCCCGGGCCCTCCCCTACGAGCAGTACTTC. Its protein is CASSDSRALPYEQYF.